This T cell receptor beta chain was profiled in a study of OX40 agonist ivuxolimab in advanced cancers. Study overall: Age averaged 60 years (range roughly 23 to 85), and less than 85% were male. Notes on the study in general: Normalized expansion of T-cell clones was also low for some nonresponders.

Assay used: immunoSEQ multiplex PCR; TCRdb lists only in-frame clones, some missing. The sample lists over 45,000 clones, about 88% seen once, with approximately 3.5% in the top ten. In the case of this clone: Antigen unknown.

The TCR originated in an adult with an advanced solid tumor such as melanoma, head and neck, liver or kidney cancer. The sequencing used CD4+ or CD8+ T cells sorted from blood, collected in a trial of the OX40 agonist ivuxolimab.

DNA for the CDR3: TGTGCCAGCAACATAGGTGAGGTAAAACCCGCCTACGAGCAGTACTTC. Encoded protein: CASNIGEVKPAYEQYF. This chain joins TRBV21-1 and TRBJ2-7; the listed D gene, TRBD2, was not tested against the DNA. TRBV21-1 is reported as a pseudogene. The CDR3 is 16 amino acids.